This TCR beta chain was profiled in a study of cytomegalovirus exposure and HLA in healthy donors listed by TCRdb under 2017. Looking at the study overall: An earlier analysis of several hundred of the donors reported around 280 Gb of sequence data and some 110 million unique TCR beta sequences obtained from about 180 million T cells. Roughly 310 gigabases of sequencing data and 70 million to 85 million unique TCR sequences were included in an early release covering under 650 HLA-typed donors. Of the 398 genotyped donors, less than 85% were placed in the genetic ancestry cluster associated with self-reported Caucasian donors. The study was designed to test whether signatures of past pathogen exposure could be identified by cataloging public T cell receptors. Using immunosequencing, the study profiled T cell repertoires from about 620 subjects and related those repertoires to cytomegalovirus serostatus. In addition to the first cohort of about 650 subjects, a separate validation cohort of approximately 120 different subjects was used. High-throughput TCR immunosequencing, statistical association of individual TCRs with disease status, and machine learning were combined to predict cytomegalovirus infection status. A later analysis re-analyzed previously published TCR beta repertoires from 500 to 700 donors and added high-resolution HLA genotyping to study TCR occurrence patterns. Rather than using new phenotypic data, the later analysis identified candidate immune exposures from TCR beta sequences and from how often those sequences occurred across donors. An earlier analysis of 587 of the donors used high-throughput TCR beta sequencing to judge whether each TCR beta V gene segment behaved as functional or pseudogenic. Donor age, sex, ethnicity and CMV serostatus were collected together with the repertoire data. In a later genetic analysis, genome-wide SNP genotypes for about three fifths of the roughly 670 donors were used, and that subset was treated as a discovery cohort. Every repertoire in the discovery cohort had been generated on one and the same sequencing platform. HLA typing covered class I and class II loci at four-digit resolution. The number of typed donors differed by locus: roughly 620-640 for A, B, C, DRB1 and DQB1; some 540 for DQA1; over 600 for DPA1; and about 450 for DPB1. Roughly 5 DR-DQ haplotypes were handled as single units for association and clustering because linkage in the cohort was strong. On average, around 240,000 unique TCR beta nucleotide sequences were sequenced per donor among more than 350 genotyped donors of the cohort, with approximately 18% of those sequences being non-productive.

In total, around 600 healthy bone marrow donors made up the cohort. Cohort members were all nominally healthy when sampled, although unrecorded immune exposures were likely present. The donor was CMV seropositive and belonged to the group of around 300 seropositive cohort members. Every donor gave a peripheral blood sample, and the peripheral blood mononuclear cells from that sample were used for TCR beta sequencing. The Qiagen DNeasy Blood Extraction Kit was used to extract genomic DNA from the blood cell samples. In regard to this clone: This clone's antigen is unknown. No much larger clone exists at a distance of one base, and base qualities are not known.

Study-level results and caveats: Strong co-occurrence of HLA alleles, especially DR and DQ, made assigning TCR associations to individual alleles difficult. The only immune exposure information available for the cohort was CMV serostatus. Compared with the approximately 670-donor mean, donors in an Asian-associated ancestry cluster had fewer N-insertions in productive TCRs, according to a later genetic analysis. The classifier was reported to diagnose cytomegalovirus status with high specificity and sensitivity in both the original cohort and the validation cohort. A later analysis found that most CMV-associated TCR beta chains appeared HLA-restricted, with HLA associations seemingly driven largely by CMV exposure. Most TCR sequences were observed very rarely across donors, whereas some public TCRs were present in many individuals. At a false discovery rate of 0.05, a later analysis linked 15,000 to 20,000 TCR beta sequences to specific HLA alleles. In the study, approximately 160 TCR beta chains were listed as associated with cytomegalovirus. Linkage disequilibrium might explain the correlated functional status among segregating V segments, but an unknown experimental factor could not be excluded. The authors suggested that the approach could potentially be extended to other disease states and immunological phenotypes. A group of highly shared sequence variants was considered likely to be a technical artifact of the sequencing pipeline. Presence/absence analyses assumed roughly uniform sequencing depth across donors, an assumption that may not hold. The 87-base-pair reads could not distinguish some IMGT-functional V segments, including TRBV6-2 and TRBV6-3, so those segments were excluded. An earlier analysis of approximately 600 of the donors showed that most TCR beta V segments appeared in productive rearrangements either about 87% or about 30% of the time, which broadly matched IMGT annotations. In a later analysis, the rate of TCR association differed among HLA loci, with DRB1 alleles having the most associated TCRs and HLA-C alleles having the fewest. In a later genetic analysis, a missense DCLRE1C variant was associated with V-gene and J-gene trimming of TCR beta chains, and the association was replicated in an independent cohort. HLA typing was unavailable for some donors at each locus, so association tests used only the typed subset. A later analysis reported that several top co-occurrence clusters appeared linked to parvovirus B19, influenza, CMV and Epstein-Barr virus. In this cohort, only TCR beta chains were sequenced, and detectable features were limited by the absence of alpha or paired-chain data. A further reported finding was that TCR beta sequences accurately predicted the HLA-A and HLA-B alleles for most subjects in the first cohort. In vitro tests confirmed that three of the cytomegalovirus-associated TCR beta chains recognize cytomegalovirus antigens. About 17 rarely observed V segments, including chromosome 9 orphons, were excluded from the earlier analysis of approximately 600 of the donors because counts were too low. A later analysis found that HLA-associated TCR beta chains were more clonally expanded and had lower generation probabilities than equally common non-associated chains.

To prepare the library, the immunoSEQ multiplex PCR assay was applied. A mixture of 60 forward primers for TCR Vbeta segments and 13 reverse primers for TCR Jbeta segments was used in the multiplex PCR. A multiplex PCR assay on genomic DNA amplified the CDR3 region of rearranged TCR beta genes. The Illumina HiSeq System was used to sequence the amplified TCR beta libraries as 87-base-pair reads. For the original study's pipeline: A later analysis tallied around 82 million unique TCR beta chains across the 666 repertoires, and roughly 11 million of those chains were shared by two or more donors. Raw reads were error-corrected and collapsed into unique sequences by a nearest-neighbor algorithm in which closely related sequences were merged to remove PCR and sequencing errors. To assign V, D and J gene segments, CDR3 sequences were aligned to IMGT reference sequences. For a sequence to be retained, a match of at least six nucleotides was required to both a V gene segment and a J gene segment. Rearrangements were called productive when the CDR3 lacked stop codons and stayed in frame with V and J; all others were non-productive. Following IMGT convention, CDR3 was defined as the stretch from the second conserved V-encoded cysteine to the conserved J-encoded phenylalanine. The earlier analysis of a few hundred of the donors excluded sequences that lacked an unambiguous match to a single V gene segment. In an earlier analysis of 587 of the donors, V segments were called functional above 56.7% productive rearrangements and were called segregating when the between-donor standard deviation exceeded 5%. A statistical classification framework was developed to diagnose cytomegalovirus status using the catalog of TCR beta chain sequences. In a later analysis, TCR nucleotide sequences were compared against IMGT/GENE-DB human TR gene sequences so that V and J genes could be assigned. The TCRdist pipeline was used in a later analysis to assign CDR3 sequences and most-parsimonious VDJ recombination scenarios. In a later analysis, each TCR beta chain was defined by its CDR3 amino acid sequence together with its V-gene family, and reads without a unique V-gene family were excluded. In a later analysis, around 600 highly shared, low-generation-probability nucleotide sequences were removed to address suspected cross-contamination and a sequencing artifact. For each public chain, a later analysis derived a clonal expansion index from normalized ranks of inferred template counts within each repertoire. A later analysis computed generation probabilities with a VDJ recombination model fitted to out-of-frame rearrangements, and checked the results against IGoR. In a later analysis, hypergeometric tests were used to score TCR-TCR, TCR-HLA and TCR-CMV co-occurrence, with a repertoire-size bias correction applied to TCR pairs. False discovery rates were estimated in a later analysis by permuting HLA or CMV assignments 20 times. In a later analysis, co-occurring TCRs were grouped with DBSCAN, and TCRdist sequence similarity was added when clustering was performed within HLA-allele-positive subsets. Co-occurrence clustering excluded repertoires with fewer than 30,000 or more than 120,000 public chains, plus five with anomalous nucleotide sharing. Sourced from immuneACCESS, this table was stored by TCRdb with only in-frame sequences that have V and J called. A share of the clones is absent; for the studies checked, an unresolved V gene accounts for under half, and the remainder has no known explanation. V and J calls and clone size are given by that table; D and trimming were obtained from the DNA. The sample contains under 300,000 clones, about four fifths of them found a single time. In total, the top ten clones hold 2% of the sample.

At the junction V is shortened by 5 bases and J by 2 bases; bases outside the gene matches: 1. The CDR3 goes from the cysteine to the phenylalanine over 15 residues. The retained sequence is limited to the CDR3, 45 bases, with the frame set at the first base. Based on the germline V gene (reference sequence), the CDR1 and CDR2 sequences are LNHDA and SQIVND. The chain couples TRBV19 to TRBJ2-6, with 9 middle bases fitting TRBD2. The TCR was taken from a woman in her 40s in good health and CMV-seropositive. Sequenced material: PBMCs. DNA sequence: TGTGCCAGTAGTTTAGCGGGAGCTGGGGCCAACGTCCTGACTTTC. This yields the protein CASSLAGAGANVLTF.